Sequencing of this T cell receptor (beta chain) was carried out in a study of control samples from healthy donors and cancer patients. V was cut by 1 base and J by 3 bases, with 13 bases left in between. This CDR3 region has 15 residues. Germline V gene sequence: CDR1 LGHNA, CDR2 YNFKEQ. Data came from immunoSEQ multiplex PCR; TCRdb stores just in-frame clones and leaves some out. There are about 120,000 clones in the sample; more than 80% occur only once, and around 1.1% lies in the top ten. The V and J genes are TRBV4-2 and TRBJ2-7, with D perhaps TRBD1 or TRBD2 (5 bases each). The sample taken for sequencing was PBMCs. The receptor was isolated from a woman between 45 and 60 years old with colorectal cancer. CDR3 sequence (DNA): TGTGCCAGCAGCCAAGCCGGGACGGCTTTCTACGAGCAGTACTTC. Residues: CASSQAGTAFYEQYF.